This note documents a single T cell receptor (beta chain) sequence. Its antigen is currently unknown. The data are from a study of shared clonotypes between healthy human individuals. Across the whole study: Two female and a few male donors aged 18 to 49 were enrolled. Study-level results: The authors sampled blood alone, and tissue repertoires likely differ.

Nashville, Tennessee was home to all donors, who were Caucasian adults. About 100 million PBMCs per unsorted sample were used for genomic DNA. The CDR3 spans 16 residues. Trimming shortened V by 2 bases and J by 2 bases, and 13 bases separated the two germline ends. Germline lookup yields CDR1 MDHEN and CDR2 SYDVKM. The assay was immunoSEQ multiplex PCR, and TCRdb's table has in-frame clones only and misses some. Found here are hundreds of thousands of clones, about 76% of them singletons; the top ten hold less than 15%. The receptor was derived from a woman in her thirties or forties in good health. Some clones in this sample may be carry-over from other donors' samples. Sequences were obtained from PBMCs. This chain uses TRBV28 with TRBJ2-1; the D gene is possibly TRBD2 (6 bases). CDR3 DNA sequence: TGTGCCAGCAGTTTAATCGGGGGACTGGCCTACAATGAGCAGTTCTTC. Its translation is CASSLIGGLAYNEQFF.